The present T cell receptor (beta chain) was sequenced within a study of blood T cell repertoires in COVID-19. The V gene lost 4 bases and the J gene lost 0 bases, with 6 bases spanning the gap. This CDR3 has 13 amino acids. Germline CDR1 LGHDT, CDR2 YNNKEL (reference sequence). Here immunoSEQ multiplex PCR was the method, and the copy in TCRdb shows in-frame clones only, minus some. The sample has 150,000 to 200,000 clones, roughly four fifths seen once; the top ten hold approximately 7.9%. The sample was PBMCs or T cells enriched from blood (not recorded which). The receptor's source is a man aged 35 to 55 who had recovered from COVID-19. The gene calls are TRBV3-1 (or the pseudogene TRBV3-2) and TRBJ1-1; D gene unclear. CDR3 sequence (DNA): TGTGCCAGCAGCCGATCAGTGAACACTGAAGCTTTCTTT. This translates into CASSRSVNTEAFF.